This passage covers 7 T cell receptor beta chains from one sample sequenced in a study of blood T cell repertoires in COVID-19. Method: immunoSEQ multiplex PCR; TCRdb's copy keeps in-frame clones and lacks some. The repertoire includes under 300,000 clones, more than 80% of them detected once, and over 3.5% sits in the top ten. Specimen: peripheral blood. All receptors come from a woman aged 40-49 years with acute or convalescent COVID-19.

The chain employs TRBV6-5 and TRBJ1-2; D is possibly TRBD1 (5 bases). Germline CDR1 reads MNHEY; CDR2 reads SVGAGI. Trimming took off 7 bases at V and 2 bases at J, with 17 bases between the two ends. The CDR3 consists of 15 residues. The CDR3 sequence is CASTKRGGANYGYTF. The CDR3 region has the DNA TGTGCCAGCACCAAGCGGGGGGGTGCGAACTATGGCTACACCTTC.

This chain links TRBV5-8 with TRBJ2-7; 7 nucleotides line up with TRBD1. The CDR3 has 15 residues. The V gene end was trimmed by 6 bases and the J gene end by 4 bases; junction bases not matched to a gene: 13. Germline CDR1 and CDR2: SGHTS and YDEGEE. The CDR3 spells CASILSVTGDYEQYV. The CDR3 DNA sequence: TGTGCCAGCATCCTTAGCGTAACAGGGGATTACGAGCAGTACGTC.

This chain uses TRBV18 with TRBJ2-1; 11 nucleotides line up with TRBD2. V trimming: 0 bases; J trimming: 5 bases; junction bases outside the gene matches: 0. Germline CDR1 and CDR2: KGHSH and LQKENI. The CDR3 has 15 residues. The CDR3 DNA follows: TGTGCCAGCTCACCACCTAGCGGGAGGGACAATGAGCAGTTCTTC. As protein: CASSPPSGRDNEQFF. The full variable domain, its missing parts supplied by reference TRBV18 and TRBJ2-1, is NAGVMQNPRHLVRRRGQEARLRCSPMKGHSHVYWYRQLPEEGLKFMVYLQKENIIDESGMPKERFSAEFPKEGPSILRIQQVVRGDSAAYFCASSPPSGRDNEQFFGPGTRLTVL.

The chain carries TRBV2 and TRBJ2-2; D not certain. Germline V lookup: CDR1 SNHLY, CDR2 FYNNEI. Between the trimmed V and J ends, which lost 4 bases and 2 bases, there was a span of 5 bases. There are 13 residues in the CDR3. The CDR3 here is CASSVGNTGELFF. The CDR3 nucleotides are TGTGCCAGCAGTGTCGGTAACACCGGGGAGCTGTTTTTT.

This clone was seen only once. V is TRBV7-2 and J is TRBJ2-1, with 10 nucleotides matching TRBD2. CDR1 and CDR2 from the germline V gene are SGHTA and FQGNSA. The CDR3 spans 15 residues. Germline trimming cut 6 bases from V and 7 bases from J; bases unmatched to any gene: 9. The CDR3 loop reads CASRPPSGGGNEQFF. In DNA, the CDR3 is TGTGCCAGCAGACCGCCTAGCGGGGGAGGGAATGAGCAGTTCTTC.

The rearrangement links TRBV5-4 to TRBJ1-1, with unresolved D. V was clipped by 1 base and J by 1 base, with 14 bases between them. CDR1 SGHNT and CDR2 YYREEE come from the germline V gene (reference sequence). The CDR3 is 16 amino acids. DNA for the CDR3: TGTGCCAGCAGCTTGCGGTTGGGCGGAGGGAACACTGAAGCTTTCTTT. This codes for CASSLRLGGGNTEAFF.

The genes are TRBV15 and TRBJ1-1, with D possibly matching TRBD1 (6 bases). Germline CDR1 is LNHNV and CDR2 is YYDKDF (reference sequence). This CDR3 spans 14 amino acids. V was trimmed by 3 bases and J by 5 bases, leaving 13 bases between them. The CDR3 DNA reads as TGTGCCACCAGCAGGGGGGGGGCGAGAACTGAAGCTTTCTTT. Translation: CATSRGGARTEAFF.